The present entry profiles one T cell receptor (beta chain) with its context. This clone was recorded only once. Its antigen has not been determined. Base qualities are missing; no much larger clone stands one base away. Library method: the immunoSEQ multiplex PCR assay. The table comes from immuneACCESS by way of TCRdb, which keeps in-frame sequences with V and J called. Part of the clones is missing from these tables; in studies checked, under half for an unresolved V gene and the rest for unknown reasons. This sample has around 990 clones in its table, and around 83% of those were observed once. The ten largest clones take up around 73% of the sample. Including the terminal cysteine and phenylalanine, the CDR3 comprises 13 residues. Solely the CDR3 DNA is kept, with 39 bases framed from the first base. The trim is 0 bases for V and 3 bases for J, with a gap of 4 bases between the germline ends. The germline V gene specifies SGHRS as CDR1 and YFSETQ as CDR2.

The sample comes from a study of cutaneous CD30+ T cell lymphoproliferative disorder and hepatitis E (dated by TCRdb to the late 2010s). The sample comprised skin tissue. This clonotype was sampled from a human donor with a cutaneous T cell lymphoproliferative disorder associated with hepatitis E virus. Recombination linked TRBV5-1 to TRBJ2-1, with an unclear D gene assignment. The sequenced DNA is TGCGCCAGCAGCTTGGACAACTACAATGAGCAGTTCTTC. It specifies CASSLDNYNEQFF. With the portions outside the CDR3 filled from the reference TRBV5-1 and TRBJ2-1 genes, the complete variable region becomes KAGVTQTPRYLIKTRGQQVTLSCSPISGHRSVSWYQQTPGQGLQFLFEYFSETQRNKGNFPGRFSGRQFSNSRSEMNVSTLELGDSALYLCASSLDNYNEQFFGPGTRLTVL.